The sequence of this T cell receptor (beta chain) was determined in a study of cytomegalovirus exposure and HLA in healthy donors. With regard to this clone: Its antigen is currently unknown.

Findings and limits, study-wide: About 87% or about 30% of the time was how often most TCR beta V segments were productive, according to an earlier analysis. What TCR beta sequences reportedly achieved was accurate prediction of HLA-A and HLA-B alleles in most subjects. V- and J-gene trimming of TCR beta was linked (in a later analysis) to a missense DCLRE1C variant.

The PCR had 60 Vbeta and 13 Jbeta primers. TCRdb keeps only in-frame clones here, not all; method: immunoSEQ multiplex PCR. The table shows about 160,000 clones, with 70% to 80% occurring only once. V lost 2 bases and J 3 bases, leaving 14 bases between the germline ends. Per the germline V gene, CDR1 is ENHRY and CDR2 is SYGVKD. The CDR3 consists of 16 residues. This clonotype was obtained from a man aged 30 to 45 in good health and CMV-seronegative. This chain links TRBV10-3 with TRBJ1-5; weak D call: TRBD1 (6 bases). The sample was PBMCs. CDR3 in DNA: TGTGCCATCAGTGAGAACAGGGCCCCTTCCAATCAGCCCCAGCATTTT. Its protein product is CAISENRAPSNQPQHF.